This T cell receptor (beta chain) was captured by sequencing in a study of OX40 agonist ivuxolimab in advanced cancers. Sequenced by immunoSEQ multiplex PCR; TCRdb stores in-frame clones only, minus some. The data contain under 200,000 clones, 85% to 95% of them singletons. This specimen was CD4+ or CD8+ T cells sorted from blood, taken in a trial of the OX40 agonist ivuxolimab. The clonotype originates from an adult with an advanced solid tumor such as melanoma, head and neck, liver or kidney cancer.

CDR3 loop: CASRRTGAGTQYF. The CDR3 bases are TGTGCCAGCAGGAGGACTGGAGCGGGTACCCAGTACTTC. The chain has TRBV27 and TRBJ2-5, with D possibly being TRBD2 (6 bases). Germline V gene data show CDR1 as MNHEY and CDR2 as SMNVEV (reference sequence). This CDR3 has 13 residues. The V end was cut by 6 bases, the J end by 8 bases, with 16 bases between.